This T cell receptor beta chain was recovered during a study of T cell responses to AZD1222 COVID-19 vaccine. Sequenced by immunoSEQ multiplex PCR; TCRdb stores in-frame clones only, minus some. The sample yields 110,000 to 150,000 clones, just over 90% seen once. On this clone: Its antigen is undetermined.

Study-level findings and limits: Compared with day 0, the breadth and depth of the Spike-specific TCR repertoire rose significantly after two doses of AZD1222.

This clonotype originated in an adult in good health. The sample in question was peripheral blood, obtained on day 0 of AZD1222 vaccination.

DNA for the CDR3: TGTGCCAGCAGCCCGGACAGGGGTGAAGGGCTCTATGGCTACACCTTC. Protein: CASSPDRGEGLYGYTF. The chain employs TRBV5-5 and TRBJ1-2; 9 bases are a match to TRBD1. The J segment lost 4 bases and the V segment lost 4 bases, leaving 11 bases of the junction unmatched. Germline lookup yields CDR1 SGHKS and CDR2 YYEKEE (reference sequence). The CDR3 covers 16 residues. Supplemented by reference TRBV5-5 and TRBJ1-2, the full variable domain reads DAGVTQSPTHLIKTRGQQVTLRCSPISGHKSVSWYQQVLGQGPQFIFQYYEKEERGRGNFPDRFSARQFPNYSSELNVNALLLGDSALYLCASSPDRGEGLYGYTFGSGTRLTVV.